Below, 28 T cell receptor beta chains from the same sample are listed, as sequenced in a study of T-cell reconstitution after alpha-beta-depleted transplantation in children. The authors prepared the TCRbeta library with unique molecular identifiers. TCRdb reprocessed the PCR reads with MiXCR, giving one entry per CDR3 protein. The sample includes around 240,000 distinct CDR3 sequences, around 9.7% of them seen just once. Source: PBMCs from the stem cell graft donor, taken from the stem cell graft. Receptor source: a human donor who donated a stem cell graft to a child with SCID.

The J gene is TRBJ2-3, the V gene TRBV7-2; 9 nucleotides match TRBD2. This CDR3 has 17 amino acids. V shed 2 bases and J 6 bases; nucleotides not matched to a gene: 12. The germline gives CDR1 SGHTA, CDR2 FQGNSA. The CDR3 loop is CASSLSAAGGPGDTQYF. The CDR3 DNA reads as TGTGCCAGCAGCTTATCAGCCGCGGGGGGGCCGGGGGATACGCAGTATTTT.

In this sample, this clonotype turned up many times. This chain uses TRBV7-9 with TRBJ2-3; D may be TRBD1 (6 bases). The CDR3 consists of 15 residues. CDR1 SEHNR and CDR2 FQNEAQ come from the germline V gene (reference sequence). Trimming left V 2 bases short and J 1 base short, with 10 bases between. The CDR3 DNA is TGTGCCAGCAGCTTATCCGGACAGCGCACAGATACGCAGTATTTT. It is translated as CASSLSGQRTDTQYF.

This clonotype was counted many times. Here the CDR3 reads CASSQRAQETQYF. The CDR3 DNA is TGTGCCAGCAGTCAAAGGGCACAAGAGACCCAGTACTTC. The J gene is TRBJ2-5, the V gene TRBV2, with D unresolved. The CDR3 covers 13 residues. Germline-derived CDR1 and CDR2 are SNHLY and FYNNEI. Trimming removed 5 bases from V and 2 bases from J, with 9 bases in between.

This clonotype was counted at least ten times. The rearrangement links TRBV7-9 to TRBJ2-5; possible D gene TRBD2, 5 bases. This CDR3 has 14 amino acids. Trimming left V 3 bases short and J 3 bases short, with 11 bases between. CDR1 SEHNR and CDR2 FQNEAQ come from the germline V gene (reference sequence). CDR3 region: CASSFGGGEETQYF. CDR3 sequence (DNA): TGTGCCAGCAGCTTTGGTGGAGGTGAAGAGACCCAGTACTTC.

The chain recombines TRBV4-2 with TRBJ2-1; possible D gene TRBD2, 5 bases. Trimming removed 4 bases at V and 2 bases at J, with 21 bases between. Germline V gene data show CDR1 as LGHNA and CDR2 as YNFKEQ. CDR3 size: 18 residues. CDR3 amino acids: CASSRHLLASRPYNEQFF. CDR3 nucleotides: TGTGCCAGCAGCCGCCACCTATTAGCGTCTCGCCCCTACAATGAGCAGTTCTTC.

The V and J genes are TRBV5-1 and TRBJ2-1; 11 positions agree with TRBD2. In germline, CDR1 is SGHRS, CDR2 YFSETQ. This CDR3 has 19 residues. The trim removed 1 base at V and 4 bases at J, leaving 13 bases unmatched. This chain's CDR3 is CASSLPPGTSGARYNEQFF. CDR3 coding DNA: TGCGCCAGCAGCTTGCCCCCCGGGACTAGCGGAGCCCGATACAATGAGCAGTTCTTC.

This clonotype was seen at least ten times. This chain connects TRBV21-1 to TRBJ2-1; the table's D call TRBD2 went unverified against the DNA. TRBV21-1 is annotated as a pseudogene. This CDR3 comprises 13 residues. CDR3 in DNA: TGTGCCAGCAGCAAAGAGGGCTCACATGAGCAGTTCTTC. This sequence encodes CASSKEGSHEQFF.

In this sample, this clonotype turned up many times. Here the CDR3 DNA reads TGTGCCAGCAGTTACTCATCCGATCAGCCCCAGCATTTT. Encoded protein: CASSYSSDQPQHF. The V gene is TRBV6-6, the J gene TRBJ1-5; unclear D gene. Trimming shortened V by 0 bases and J by 5 bases, and 5 bases separated the two germline ends. CDR3 size: 13 residues. Germline V gene lookup returns CDR1 MNHNY and CDR2 SVGAGI (reference sequence).

The table lists this clonotype with many counts. The chain uses TRBV9 and TRBJ1-3; the D gene is possibly TRBD1 (5 bases). V was shortened by 4 bases and J by 4 bases, with 18 bases between the two germline ends. The germline gives CDR1 SGDLS, CDR2 YYNGEE. This CDR3 is built from 16 residues. This chain's CDR3 is CASSPRQIPTGNTIYF. CDR3 nucleotide sequence: TGTGCCAGCAGCCCCCGACAGATTCCCACCGGAAACACCATATATTTT. The full variable domain, completed using reference TRBV9 and TRBJ1-3, is DSGVTQTPKHLITATGQRVTLRCSPRSGDLSVYWYQQSLDQGLQFLIQYYNGEERAKGNILERFSAQQFPDLHSELNLSSLELGDSALYFCASSPRQIPTGNTIYFGEGSWLTVV.

This clonotype was picked up many times. The chain carries TRBV5-5 and TRBJ2-2, with 12 bases fitting TRBD2. The CDR3 is 15 residues long. Germline values: CDR1 SGHKS, CDR2 YYEKEE (reference sequence). J was trimmed by 6 bases and V by 1 base; bases with no gene match: 1. CDR3 sequence: CASSLLAGGAGELFF. CDR3 DNA: TGTGCCAGCAGCTTGCTAGCGGGGGGGGCCGGGGAGCTGTTTTTT.

This clonotype appeared many times. The chain employs TRBV20-1 and TRBJ2-3; D is uncertain. Trimming shortened V by 5 bases and J by 3 bases, and 9 bases separated the two germline ends. Germline assignment: CDR1 DFQATT and CDR2 SNEGSKA (reference sequence). The CDR3 is 12 residues long. CDR3 region: CSADRSTDTQYF. The CDR3 region has the DNA TGCAGTGCTGATCGGTCGACAGATACGCAGTATTTT.

This clonotype came up many times. The V call is TRBV5-1, the J call TRBJ1-1; D gene ambiguous. This CDR3 region has 13 residues. V shed 3 bases and J shed 3 bases, with 9 bases lying between them. CDR1 SGHRS and CDR2 YFSETQ come from the germline V gene. In nucleotides, the CDR3 is TGCGCCAGCAGCTGGACGCTGGACACTGAAGCTTTCTTT. Translating it yields CASSWTLDTEAFF.

This clonotype was counted at least ten times. The chain links TRBV7-2 to TRBJ2-1, with D maybe TRBD2 (7 bases). CDR1 SGHTA and CDR2 FQGNSA come from the germline V gene. CDR3 size: 15 residues. The V end was cut by 1 base, the J end by 7 bases, with 14 bases between. CDR3 residues: CASSLVGGGGNEQFF. CDR3 coding DNA: TGTGCCAGCAGCTTAGTAGGGGGGGGCGGAAATGAGCAGTTCTTC.

The sample holds many counts of this clonotype. V and J are TRBV12-3 or TRBV12-4 and TRBJ1-3; 7 bases agree with TRBD1. V lost 5 bases, J lost 7 bases, and 8 bases stayed unmatched. The CDR3 has 14 amino acids. The CDR3 sequence: CASSQRQGGNTIYF. The CDR3 coding sequence is TGTGCCAGCAGTCAACGACAGGGAGGGAACACCATATATTTT.

The chain recombines TRBV5-1 with TRBJ1-2; D may be TRBD1 (5 bases). V was trimmed by 4 bases and J by 6 bases, leaving 13 bases between them. CDR1 SGHRS and CDR2 YFSETQ come from the germline V gene. The CDR3 runs to 13 residues. Written as DNA, the CDR3 is TGCGCCAGCAGCCCGGGGGATTTTGATGGCTACACCTTC. Translation: CASSPGDFDGYTF.

The V call is TRBV6-1, the J call TRBJ1-2, with no clear D. V lost 7 bases to trimming and J lost 6 bases, with 21 bases between them. Germline V gene sequence: CDR1 MNHNS, CDR2 SASEGT. The CDR3 extends over 15 amino acids. DNA for the CDR3: TGTGCCAGCAATCAATACACCGAGACTTCCGATGGCTACACCTTC. This translates into CASNQYTETSDGYTF.

There are many counts of this clonotype. The chain is built from TRBV9 and TRBJ2-2, with 7 positions matching TRBD1. Germline-derived CDR1 and CDR2 are SGDLS and YYNGEE. V lost 0 bases, J lost 1 base, and 3 bases stayed unmatched. This CDR3 region has 16 residues. DNA of the CDR3: TGTGCCAGCAGCGTAGGGACAGGCCAGAACACCGGGGAGCTGTTTTTT. It translates to CASSVGTGQNTGELFF.

The gene calls are TRBV6-1 and TRBJ1-1; a possible D gene is TRBD1 (6 bases). CDR3 length: 14 amino acids. V gave up 7 bases and J gave up 7 bases, with 19 bases separating them. CDR1 MNHNS and CDR2 SASEGT come from the germline V gene. The CDR3 bases are TGTGCCAGCAATCCCCCGGGGGGGGCGGGTGAAGCTTTCTTT. Residues: CASNPPGGAGEAFF.

This clonotype has ten or more counts. The genes are TRBV6-2 or TRBV6-3 and TRBJ2-1; 8 bases match TRBD1. The germline V gene has CDR1 MNHEY and CDR2 SVGEGT. This CDR3 contains 19 residues. Trimming took 2 bases from V and 0 from J; bases not matched to a gene: 12. The CDR3: CASSYRQGQAGNSYNEQFF. CDR3 in DNA: TGTGCCAGCAGTTACCGGCAGGGACAGGCGGGGAACTCCTACAATGAGCAGTTCTTC.

In its sample, this clonotype was seen many times. CDR3 DNA: TGCAGTGCTAGATGGGGGCGAGAAGCTTTCTTT. Residues: CSARWGREAFF. This chain links TRBV20-1 with TRBJ1-1; possible D gene TRBD1, 6 bases. The V gene lost 2 bases and the J gene lost 8 bases, with 9 bases spanning the gap. The CDR3 is 11 residues long. The germline gives CDR1 DFQATT, CDR2 SNEGSKA (reference sequence).

Ten or more counts support this clonotype. The chain links TRBV5-1 to TRBJ1-1, with a possible D match to TRBD1 (5 bases). In germline, CDR1 is SGHRS, CDR2 YFSETQ. V was clipped by 4 bases and J by 1 base, with 14 bases between them. The length of the CDR3 is 15 residues. As DNA, the CDR3 is TGCGCCAGCAGCCCAACCCTAGGGACGAACACTGAAGCTTTCTTT. Its protein product is CASSPTLGTNTEAFF.

This clonotype was picked up many times. The chain is built from TRBV5-5 and TRBJ2-7; 8 nucleotides line up with TRBD1. The V gene's germline CDR1 is SGHKS and CDR2 YYEKEE (reference sequence). The CDR3 contains 14 residues. With 0 bases clipped from V and 6 bases from J, the junction kept 5 bases outside the gene matches. The CDR3: CASSLVGQGSEQYF. The CDR3 DNA reads TGTGCCAGCAGCTTGGTTGGACAGGGATCCGAGCAGTACTTC.

This clonotype was observed at least ten times. This chain links TRBV12-3 or TRBV12-4 with TRBJ1-5; weak D call: TRBD1 (5 bases). Trimming pared 6 bases from V and 9 bases from J, leaving 15 bases between. The length of the CDR3 is 13 residues. CDR3 residues: CASSITWDRPQHF. The DNA of the CDR3 is TGTGCCAGCAGCATAACATGGGACCGGCCCCAGCATTTT.

This clonotype was seen at least ten times. The chain employs TRBV20-1 and TRBJ1-3; D call uncertain. Germline V gene sequence: CDR1 DFQATT, CDR2 SNEGSKA (reference sequence). The CDR3 covers 15 residues. The germline V and J ends were trimmed by 1 base and 4 bases, with 14 bases remaining between them. Here the CDR3 reads CSARAAVRDGNTIYF. The CDR3 DNA follows: TGCAGTGCTAGAGCCGCGGTCAGAGACGGAAACACCATATATTTT.

Many counts were recorded for this clonotype. The chain joins TRBV5-6 to TRBJ2-2; D may be TRBD2 (6 bases). CDR3 length: 15 residues. Germline loops: CDR1 SGHDT, CDR2 YYEEEE. The V and J ends lost 1 base and 1 base respectively, with 8 bases between them. The CDR3 here is CASSLQAGNTGELFF. Written as DNA, the CDR3 is TGTGCCAGCAGCTTGCAAGCGGGGAACACCGGGGAGCTGTTTTTT.

At least ten counts were recorded for this clonotype. The chain has TRBV5-1 and TRBJ2-2; 7 nucleotides agree with TRBD1. Looked up from germline, CDR1 is SGHRS and CDR2 is YFSETQ. This CDR3 region has 15 residues. The V gene end was trimmed by 4 bases and the J gene end by 5 bases; junction bases not matched to a gene: 8. CDR3 sequence reads: CASSPDRVWTGELFF. DNA of the CDR3: TGCGCCAGCAGCCCCGACAGGGTATGGACCGGGGAGCTGTTTTTT. The variable domain in full, with the rest retrieved from reference TRBV5-1 and TRBJ2-2, is KAGVTQTPRYLIKTRGQQVTLSCSPISGHRSVSWYQQTPGQGLQFLFEYFSETQRNKGNFPGRFSGRQFSNSRSEMNVSTLELGDSALYLCASSPDRVWTGELFFGEGSRLTVL.

This chain links TRBV7-2 with TRBJ2-5; tentatively, D is TRBD2 (5 bases). Trimming shortened V by 5 bases and J by 3 bases, and 10 bases separated the two germline ends. The CDR3 loop spans 13 amino acids. Germline V CDR1 and CDR2: SGHTA, FQGNSA. The CDR3 coding sequence is TGTGCCAGCAGCGAGCTAGCAGAAGAGACCCAGTACTTC. This translates into CASSELAEETQYF.

The chain links TRBV10-3 to TRBJ1-5; D possibly corresponds to TRBD1 (5 bases). This CDR3 contains 13 residues. CDR1 is ENHRY, CDR2 SYGVKD, per germline. V lost 6 bases and J lost 4, with 10 bases in between. The CDR3 sequence: CAISGTKNQPQHF. The CDR3 DNA is TGTGCCATCAGCGGGACGAAAAATCAGCCCCAGCATTTT.